Below, 7 T cell receptor beta chains from the same sample are listed, as sequenced in a study of cytomegalovirus exposure and HLA in healthy donors (dated by TCRdb to between 2016 and 2019). The method behind the library was the immunoSEQ multiplex PCR assay. For the multiplex PCR, a mixture combining 60 forward primers for TCR Vbeta segments and 13 reverse primers for TCR Jbeta segments was used. TCRdb retrieved this table from immuneACCESS and kept in-frame rearrangements only. Not all clones are present; in checked studies, unresolved V genes account for under half, and no reason is known for the remainder. This sample is represented by over 70,000 clones; around 71% of them were singletons. The top ten hold roughly 2.2% of the sample. The sequenced material came from PBMCs. These receptor sequences come from a young man in good health and CMV-seronegative.

The V call is TRBV15, the J call TRBJ1-2, with a tentative D call TRBD1 (5 bases). V was shortened by 0 bases and J by 8 bases, with 10 bases between the two germline ends. Germline CDR1 reads LNHNV; CDR2 reads YYDKDF (reference sequence). The CDR3 sequence is 13 residues long. DNA of the CDR3: TGTGCCACCAGCAGAGAGGGGCGGCGGGGCTACACCTTC. Protein product: CATSREGRRGYTF.

This sequence joins TRBV19 and TRBJ2-5; weak D call: TRBD1 (7 bases). The CDR3 has 16 residues. CDR1 is LNHDA and CDR2 is SQIVND in the germline V gene (reference sequence). Trimming left V 5 bases short and J 3 bases short, with 19 bases between. The CDR3 region is CASSDGDLGQKETQYF. CDR3 nucleotide sequence: TGTGCCAGTAGTGATGGGGACTTGGGACAGAAAGAGACCCAGTACTTC.

The rearrangement joins TRBV4-1 to TRBJ1-2; TRBD1 agrees at 7 bases. The CDR3 spans 15 residues. The J segment lost 5 bases and the V segment lost 3 bases, leaving 9 bases of the junction unmatched. Germline loops: CDR1 MGHRA, CDR2 YSYEKL. In DNA form, the CDR3 reads TGCGCCAGCAGCCATGGGACAGCTGGACAATATGGCTACACCTTC. This gives the protein CASSHGTAGQYGYTF.

Only a few counts were recorded for this clone. The V gene is TRBV27, the J gene TRBJ1-5; the D is unclear. Trimming left V 5 bases short and J 0 bases short, with 8 bases between. This CDR3 is built from 14 residues. Germline CDR1 and CDR2: MNHEY and SMNVEV (reference sequence). DNA for the CDR3: TGTGCCAGCAGTCCCAGAAATAGCAATCAGCCCCAGCATTTT. This gives the protein CASSPRNSNQPQHF.

V gene TRBV29-1 combines with J gene TRBJ2-5, with a possible D match to TRBD2 (5 bases). The J call may be in error: the DNA end matches TRBJ2-7 better. CDR1 SQVTM and CDR2 ANQGSEA come from the germline V gene. This CDR3 has 12 amino acids. CDR3 loop: CSVIRGRVEQYF. The CDR3 DNA is TGCAGCGTAATCAGAGGGCGGGTCGAGCAGTACTTC.

The chain recombines TRBV7-9 with TRBJ2-1, with 9 bases identical to TRBD2. The V and J ends lost 3 bases and 7 bases, in that order; junction bases with no gene match: 10. Germline assignment: CDR1 SEHNR and CDR2 FQNEAQ (reference sequence). CDR3 length: 16 amino acids. CDR3: CASSLLRGGIGNEQFF. The CDR3 bases are TGTGCCAGCAGCTTGTTGCGGGGGGGCATAGGGAATGAGCAGTTCTTC. Together with reference TRBV7-9 and TRBJ2-1, the CDR3 gives the full variable domain: DTGVSQNPRHKITKRGQNVTFRCDPISEHNRLYWYRQTLGQGPEFLTYFQNEAQLEKSRLLSDRFSAERPKGSFSTLEIQRTEQGDSAMYLCASSLLRGGIGNEQFFGPGTRLTVL.

This clone was found a few times. This chain connects TRBV9 to TRBJ2-3; 7 nucleotides line up with TRBD2. The junction had 6 bases not matched to a gene; V was cut back by 3 bases and J by 2 bases. The CDR3 contains 15 residues. Germline-derived CDR1 and CDR2 are SGDLS and YYNGEE. CDR3 in amino acids: CASSGGTTNTDTQYF. CDR3 in DNA: TGTGCCAGCAGCGGCGGGACTACCAACACAGATACGCAGTATTTT.